A selection of T cell receptor beta chains follows, all from one sample in a study of T cells after yellow fever vaccination. MiXCR, applied by TCRdb to the 5' RACE reads, yields one record per CDR3 protein. This table holds about 300,000 distinct CDR3 sequences, 8.5% to 10% found once. The sequencing here drew on CD4+ T cells sorted from PBMCs, taken 5 days after the yellow fever booster vaccination. These receptors all come from a man aged 18 to 30 who received the YFV17D yellow fever vaccine. Each CDR3 is given with its conserved first and last residue. The D gene is left open where the match is weak. Clone size is stated in some rows and not others, as once, few, many or a class when expanded.

CDR3aa,CDR3nt,j_gene,abundance,v_gene,d_gene
CSALRGTRYNSPLHF,TGCAGTGCTCTTCGGGGGACCCGTTATAATTCACCCCTCCACTTT,TRBJ1-6,few,TRBV20-1,-
CASSPLDDTEAFF,TGTGCCAGCTCTCCTCTTGATGACACTGAAGCTTTCTTT,TRBJ1-1,-,TRBV18,-
CAWSGGAYEQYF,TGTGCCTGGAGTGGGGGGGCATACGAGCAGTACTTC,TRBJ2-7,few,TRBV30,-
CASSLQNWAQETQYF,TGCGCCAGCAGCTTACAAAACTGGGCACAAGAGACCCAGTACTTC,TRBJ2-5,many,TRBV5-1,-
CASSVSRGIEQFF,TGTGCCAGCAGCGTCTCTCGGGGGATTGAGCAGTTCTTC,TRBJ2-1,-,TRBV7-2,-
CAWSGQTLYEQYF,TGTGCCTGGAGTGGGCAGACCCTCTACGAGCAGTACTTC,TRBJ2-7,-,TRBV30,-
CASSYVGHTEAFF,TGTGCCAGCAGTTACGTGGGACACACTGAAGCTTTCTTT,TRBJ1-1,-,TRBV6-5,-
CAITPGTGNLETQYF,TGTGCCATCACCCCCGGGACAGGGAACCTCGAGACCCAGTACTTC,TRBJ2-5,-,TRBV10-3,TRBD1
CASSTTGVSNQPQHF,TGTGCCAGCAGCACGACAGGGGTTAGCAATCAGCCCCAGCATTTT,TRBJ1-5,few,TRBV5-5,TRBD1
CAWSVRLAGGKTQYF,TGTGCCTGGAGTGTCCGACTAGCGGGGGGGAAGACCCAGTACTTC,TRBJ2-5,few,TRBV30,TRBD2
CSASPGRDRSYEQYF,TGCAGTGCTAGCCCCGGCCGGGACAGATCCTACGAGCAGTACTTC,TRBJ2-7,few,TRBV20-1,TRBD1
CASSVDPGQSYGYTF,TGTGCCAGCAGCGTAGACCCGGGACAGTCCTATGGCTACACCTTC,TRBJ1-2,few,TRBV9,TRBD1
CASSLAGTGYNEQFF,TGCGCCAGCAGCTTGGCCGGGACAGGGTACAATGAGCAGTTCTTC,TRBJ2-1,many,TRBV5-1,TRBD1
CASSRQVSYNSPLHF,TGTGCCAGCAGTAGACAGGTTTCCTATAATTCACCCCTCCACTTT,TRBJ1-6,-,TRBV6-5,-
CASSENEEQFF,TGTGCCAGCAGCGAGAACGAGGAGCAGTTCTTC,TRBJ2-1,few,TRBV9,-
CASSWTSQPQHF,TGTGCCAGCAGTTGGACAAGCCAGCCCCAGCATTTT,TRBJ1-5,few,TRBV12-3/TRBV12-4,-
CASSYHIREVWANEQFF,TGTGCCAGCAGTTACCACATCAGGGAGGTTTGGGCCAATGAGCAGTTCTTC,TRBJ2-1,few,TRBV6-6,-
CASSLGSGRELFF,TGTGCCAGCAGCTTAGGCTCCGGACGGGAGCTGTTTTTT,TRBJ2-2,-,TRBV7-3,-
CAISGVAYPSTDTQYF,TGTGCCATCAGCGGAGTAGCGTACCCTAGCACAGATACGCAGTATTTT,TRBJ2-3,-,TRBV10-3,-
CASSPTGGTYNEQFF,TGTGCCAGCTCACCGACAGGGGGGACCTACAATGAGCAGTTCTTC,TRBJ2-1,few,TRBV18,TRBD1
CASSLPRRGIPEQYF,TGTGCCAGCAGTTTACCCCGGCGGGGGATACCCGAGCAGTACTTC,TRBJ2-7,many,TRBV12-3/TRBV12-4,TRBD2
CASSFGSPFGQYF,TGTGCCAGCAGCTTTGGGTCCCCGTTCGGGCAGTACTTC,TRBJ2-7,-,TRBV11-2,-
CASAGLARNTDTQYF,TGTGCCAGCGCGGGACTAGCGAGGAACACAGATACGCAGTATTTT,TRBJ2-3,few,TRBV19,TRBD2
CATSRDWTGTRETQYF,TGTGCCACCAGCAGAGATTGGACAGGGACAAGGGAGACCCAGTACTTC,TRBJ2-5,few,TRBV15,TRBD1
CASSRSGGGPGETQYF,TGTGCCAGCAGCCGGTCTGGCGGGGGGCCGGGGGAGACCCAGTACTTC,TRBJ2-5,-,TRBV4-2,TRBD2
CASSPPFGADTQYF,TGTGCCAGCAGTCCCCCCTTCGGCGCAGATACGCAGTATTTT,TRBJ2-3,few,TRBV6-6,-
CSVEKGWDTEAFF,TGCAGCGTTGAGAAGGGTTGGGACACTGAAGCTTTCTTT,TRBJ1-1,many,TRBV29-1,-
CASSFSVTSGRETQYF,TGTGCCAGCAGCTTCTCAGTAACATCGGGGAGGGAGACCCAGTACTTC,TRBJ2-5,few,TRBV7-8,-
CASSVGTRSYNEQFF,TGTGCCAGCAGCGTAGGGACTCGTTCCTACAATGAGCAGTTCTTC,TRBJ2-1,many,TRBV9,-
CASSFRDKGRGETQYF,TGCGCCAGCAGCTTCCGGGACAAGGGACGAGGGGAGACCCAGTACTTC,TRBJ2-5,-,TRBV5-1,-
CASSEATRSDTQYF,TGTGCCAGCAGTGAAGCGACACGGTCAGATACGCAGTATTTT,TRBJ2-3,-,TRBV2,-
CASRDSLNIQYF,TGTGCCAGCAGGGACAGTTTAAACATTCAGTACTTC,TRBJ2-4,many,TRBV2,-
CASSLLDGANVLTF,TGTGCCAGCAGCTTGCTGGATGGGGCCAACGTCCTGACTTTC,TRBJ2-6,many,TRBV5-1,-
CASRAAPLHF,TGTGCCAGCAGGGCGGCACCCCTCCACTTT,TRBJ1-6,-,TRBV21-1,-
CASSRLEYQETQYF,TGCGCCAGCAGCCGGCTAGAATACCAAGAGACCCAGTACTTC,TRBJ2-5,-,TRBV5-1,-
CASSLRGTEAFF,TGCGCCAGCAGCCTCAGGGGCACTGAAGCTTTCTTT,TRBJ1-1,medium-sized,TRBV12-3/TRBV12-4,-
CASSPWSTHTQYF,TGTGCCAGCAGCCCATGGTCTACCCATACGCAGTATTTT,TRBJ2-3,few,TRBV3-1,-
CASSFGLAGGQGDTQYF,TGTGCCAGCAGTTTTGGACTAGCGGGGGGGCAGGGAGATACGCAGTATTTT,TRBJ2-3,-,TRBV6-6,TRBD2
CASSFGDRSGANVLTF,TGCGCCAGCAGCTTTGGAGACCGCTCTGGGGCCAACGTCCTGACTTTC,TRBJ2-6,many,TRBV5-1,-
CATISARGAIEQYF,TGTGCCACAATCTCGGCCAGAGGGGCTATCGAGCAGTACTTC,TRBJ2-7,few,TRBV6-5,-
CASSLAGRYSGETQYF,TGTGCCAGCAGCTTAGCCGGGAGGTACTCGGGGGAGACCCAGTACTTC,TRBJ2-5,many,TRBV7-2,TRBD2
CASSDGGAPPYGYTF,TGTGCCAGCAGTGACGGGGGGGCGCCCCCCTATGGCTACACCTTC,TRBJ1-2,many,TRBV6-5,-
CATSRDYTTNYGYTF,TGTGCCACCAGCAGAGATTATACCACTAACTATGGCTACACCTTC,TRBJ1-2,-,TRBV15,-
CASSLQEYSYNSPLHF,TGTGCCAGCAGCTTACAGGAATACTCCTATAATTCACCCCTCCACTTT,TRBJ1-6,-,TRBV5-5,-
CSAGMSISEQFF,TGCAGTGCTGGGATGTCTATTAGCGAGCAGTTCTTC,TRBJ2-1,few,TRBV20-1,-
CAINRAVNTEAFF,TGTGCCATCAACAGGGCCGTTAACACTGAAGCTTTCTTT,TRBJ1-1,few,TRBV10-3,-